The present TCR beta chain was sequenced within a study of cytomegalovirus exposure and HLA in healthy donors. Across the whole study: Unique TCR beta sequences numbering over 100 million came from 150 million to 200 million T cells in an earlier analysis. Within the Caucasian-associated ancestry cluster were roughly 79% of the approximately 400 genotyped donors.

The germline gives CDR1 SGHRS, CDR2 YFSETQ. The V end lost 1 base, the J end lost 5 bases, and 15 bases lay between the germline ends. This CDR3 has 15 residues. Each of the donors was a healthy bone marrow donor. Vbeta (60) and Jbeta (13) primers were used in the PCR. TCRdb's copy holds only in-frame clones and misses some; the assay was immunoSEQ multiplex PCR. The sample has 100,000 to 150,000 clones, about 10% seen once. This clone showed up just a few times. Its antigen is undetermined. Study-wide findings and caveats: As a later analysis revealed, most CMV-associated TCR beta chains appeared HLA-restricted.

The rearrangement joins TRBV5-1 to TRBJ1-1; unclear D gene. The TCR was taken from a woman aged 18-30 years in good health and CMV-seropositive. The material sequenced was PBMCs. The CDR3 coding sequence is TGCGCCAGCAGCTTGTGGTCTAATGGAGGTACTGAAGCTTTCTTT. It translates to CASSLWSNGGTEAFF.